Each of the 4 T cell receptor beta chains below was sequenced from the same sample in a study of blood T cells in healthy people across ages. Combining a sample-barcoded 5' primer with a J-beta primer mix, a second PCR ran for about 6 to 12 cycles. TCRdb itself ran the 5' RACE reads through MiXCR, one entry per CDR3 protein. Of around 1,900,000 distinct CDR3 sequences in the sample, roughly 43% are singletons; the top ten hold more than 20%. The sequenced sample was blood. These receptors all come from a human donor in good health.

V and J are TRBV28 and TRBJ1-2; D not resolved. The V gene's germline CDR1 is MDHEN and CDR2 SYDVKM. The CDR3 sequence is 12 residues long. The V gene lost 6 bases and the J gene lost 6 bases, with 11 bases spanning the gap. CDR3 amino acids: CASSFIADGYTF. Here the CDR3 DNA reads TGTGCCAGCAGCTTCATAGCGGATGGCTACACCTTC.

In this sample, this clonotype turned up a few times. CDR3 coding DNA: TGTGCCAGCAGCTTACCGGGACTCTTTCAAGAGACCCAGTACTTC. Translation: CASSLPGLFQETQYF. The gene calls are TRBV5-6 and TRBJ2-5, with a possible D match to TRBD2 (6 bases). This CDR3 has 15 amino acids. Germline CDR1 reads SGHDT; CDR2 reads YYEEEE. Deletions cut 2 bases from V and 2 bases from J, with 13 bases between.

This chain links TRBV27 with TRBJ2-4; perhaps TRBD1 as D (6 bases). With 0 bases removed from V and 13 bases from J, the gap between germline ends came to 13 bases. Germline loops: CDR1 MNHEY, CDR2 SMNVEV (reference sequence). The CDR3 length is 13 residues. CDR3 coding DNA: TGTGCCAGCAGTTTATCGAGGGTGAGGGGGCAGTACTTC. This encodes CASSLSRVRGQYF.

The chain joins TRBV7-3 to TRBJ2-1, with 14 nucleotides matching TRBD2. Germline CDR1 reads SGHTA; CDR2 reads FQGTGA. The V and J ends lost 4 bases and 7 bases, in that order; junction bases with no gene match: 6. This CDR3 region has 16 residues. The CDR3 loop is CASSSGLAGGGNEQFF. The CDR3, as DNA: TGTGCCAGCAGCTCCGGACTAGCGGGGGGTGGGAATGAGCAGTTCTTC.